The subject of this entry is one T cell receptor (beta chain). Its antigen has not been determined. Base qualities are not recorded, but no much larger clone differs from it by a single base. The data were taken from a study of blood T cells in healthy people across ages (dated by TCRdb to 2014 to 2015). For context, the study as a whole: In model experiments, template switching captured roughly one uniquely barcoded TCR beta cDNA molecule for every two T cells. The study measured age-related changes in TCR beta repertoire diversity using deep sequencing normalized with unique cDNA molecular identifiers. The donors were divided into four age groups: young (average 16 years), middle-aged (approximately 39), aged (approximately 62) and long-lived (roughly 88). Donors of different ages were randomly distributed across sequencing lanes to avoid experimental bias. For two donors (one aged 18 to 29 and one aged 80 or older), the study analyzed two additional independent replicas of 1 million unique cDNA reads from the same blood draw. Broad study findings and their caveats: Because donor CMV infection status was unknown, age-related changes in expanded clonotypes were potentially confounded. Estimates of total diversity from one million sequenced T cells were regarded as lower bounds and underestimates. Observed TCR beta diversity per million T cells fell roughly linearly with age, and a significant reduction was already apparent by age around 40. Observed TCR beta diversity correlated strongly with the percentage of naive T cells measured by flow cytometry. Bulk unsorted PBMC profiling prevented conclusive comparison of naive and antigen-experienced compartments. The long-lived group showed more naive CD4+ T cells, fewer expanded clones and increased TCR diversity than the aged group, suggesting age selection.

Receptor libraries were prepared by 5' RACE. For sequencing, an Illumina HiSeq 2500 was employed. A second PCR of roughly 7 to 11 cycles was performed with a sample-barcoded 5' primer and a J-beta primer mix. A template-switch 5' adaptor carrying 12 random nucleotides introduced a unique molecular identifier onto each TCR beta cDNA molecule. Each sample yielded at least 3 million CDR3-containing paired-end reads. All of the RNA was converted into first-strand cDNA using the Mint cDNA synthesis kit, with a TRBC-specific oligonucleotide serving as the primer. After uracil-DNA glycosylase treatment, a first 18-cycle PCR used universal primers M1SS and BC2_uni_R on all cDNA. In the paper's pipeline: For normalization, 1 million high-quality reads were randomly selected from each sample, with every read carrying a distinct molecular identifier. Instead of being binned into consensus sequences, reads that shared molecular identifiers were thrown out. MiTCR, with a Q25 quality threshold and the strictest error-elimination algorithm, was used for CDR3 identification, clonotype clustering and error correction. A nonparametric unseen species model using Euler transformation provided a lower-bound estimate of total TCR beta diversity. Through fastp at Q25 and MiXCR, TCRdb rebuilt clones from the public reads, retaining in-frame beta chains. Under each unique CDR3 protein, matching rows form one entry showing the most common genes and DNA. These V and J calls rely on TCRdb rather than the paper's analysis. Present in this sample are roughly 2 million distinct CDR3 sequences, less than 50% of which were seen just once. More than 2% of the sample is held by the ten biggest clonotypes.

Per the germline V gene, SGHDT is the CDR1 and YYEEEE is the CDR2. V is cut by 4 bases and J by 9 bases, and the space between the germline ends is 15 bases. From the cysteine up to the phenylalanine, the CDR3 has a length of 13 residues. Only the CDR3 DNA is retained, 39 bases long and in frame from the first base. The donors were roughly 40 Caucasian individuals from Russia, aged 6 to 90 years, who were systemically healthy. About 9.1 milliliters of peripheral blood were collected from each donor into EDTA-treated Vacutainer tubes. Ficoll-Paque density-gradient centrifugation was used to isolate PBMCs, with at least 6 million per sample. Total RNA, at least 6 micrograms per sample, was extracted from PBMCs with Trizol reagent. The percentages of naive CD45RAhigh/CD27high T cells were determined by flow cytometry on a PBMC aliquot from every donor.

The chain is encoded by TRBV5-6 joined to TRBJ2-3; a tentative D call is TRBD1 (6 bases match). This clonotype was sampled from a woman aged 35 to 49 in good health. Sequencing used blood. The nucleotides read TGTGCCAGCAGCCCAGAGACAGGCCCAACGCAGTATTTT. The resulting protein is CASSPETGPTQYF.